Listed below are T cell receptor beta chains from one sample, sequenced in a study. TCRdb reprocessed the 5' RACE reads with MiXCR, giving one entry per CDR3 protein. The table includes roughly 42,000 distinct CDR3 sequences, about 20% detected once. Sequenced: Tregs sorted from blood. The receptors shown here come from a female donor with breast cancer. CDR3s include the opening cysteine and the closing phenylalanine or tryptophan. Fields, in order: V gene, J gene, clone size, CDR3 length, D gene, CDR3 DNA, CDR3 protein. The D gene is left open where the match is weak. Clone sizes are given selectively: once, few, many, or a class where the clone is expanded.

TRBV20-1,TRBJ2-1,many,15,.,TGCAGTGCTAGGGGCGGAGGGGCCTCCTACAATGAGCAGTTCTTC,CSARGGGASYNEQFF
TRBV6-5,TRBJ2-4,.,17,.,TGTGTCAGCAGTGAGACGGACAGAGACTTAGCCAAAAACATTCAGTACTTC,CVSSETDRDLAKNIQYF
TRBV18,TRBJ2-5,few,14,.,TGTGCCAGCTCACCACCGGTGTCCCAAGAGACCCAGTACTTC,CASSPPVSQETQYF
TRBV13,TRBJ2-2,few,16,.,TGTGCCAGCAGCGACACGGGGGCTAGCGGCACCGGGGAGCTGTTTTTT,CASSDTGASGTGELFF
TRBV7-3,TRBJ2-1,.,13,.,TGTGCCAGCAGTTCCACCCCCGGGACTTCGGGGTTCTTC,CASSSTPGTSGFF
TRBV5-1,TRBJ1-1,many,14,TRBD1,TGCGCCAGCAGTGGGACGACAGGGTACACTGAAGCTTTCTTT,CASSGTTGYTEAFF
TRBV20-1,TRBJ2-1,many,15,.,TGCAGTGCTAGAGGTCCGCAGGGTGTGCACAATGAGCAGTTCTTC,CSARGPQGVHNEQFF
TRBV7-9,TRBJ2-3,.,15,.,TGTGCCAGCAGCTTTCGCGAGGGACCCACAGATACGCAGTATTTT,CASSFREGPTDTQYF
TRBV3-1,TRBJ2-5,.,14,.,TGTGCCAGCAGCCAAGTTGCGGGTAAAGAGACCCAGTACTTC,CASSQVAGKETQYF
TRBV3-1,TRBJ2-3,.,16,.,TGTGCCAGCAGCCGAAACCGGGACTCGGGCACAGATACGCTGTATTTT,CASSRNRDSGTDTLYF
TRBV20-1,TRBJ2-7,.,16,TRBD1,TGCAGTGCTACTGGATACCCGGGACAGGACGGCTACGAGCAGTACTTC,CSATGYPGQDGYEQYF
TRBV7-8,TRBJ2-7,.,16,.,TGTGTCAGCAGCTTAGCTAGGTCAAGGGGGATCCACGAGCAGTACTTC,CVSSLARSRGIHEQYF
TRBV7-3,TRBJ2-1,many,11,TRBD2,TGTGCCAGCAGCACCGGGACTAGCCTATTCTTC,CASSTGTSLFF
TRBV5-1,TRBJ2-2,.,14,.,TGCGCCAGCAGCTTCCAAGGCGGGAACAGGGAGCTGTTTTTT,CASSFQGGNRELFF
TRBV5-1,TRBJ1-6,few,16,.,TGCGCCAGCAGCTTGGACCGGTGGACCTATAATTCACCCCTCCACTTT,CASSLDRWTYNSPLHF
TRBV29-1,TRBJ2-5,.,13,.,TGCAGCGTTGAATACAGGCCCGGGGAGACCCAGTACTTC,CSVEYRPGETQYF
TRBV21-1,TRBJ2-7,many,15,.,TGTGCCAGCAGCAACGACAGGGACGAAATCTACGAGCAGTACTTC,CASSNDRDEIYEQYF
TRBV9,TRBJ2-7,.,12,.,TGTGCCAGCAGCGGCTTAGCAGGCGAGCAGTACTTC,CASSGLAGEQYF
TRBV28,TRBJ1-2,few,14,.,TGTGCCAGCAGTTTTCCTGAAACTAACTATGGCTACACCTTC,CASSFPETNYGYTF
TRBV5-1,TRBJ2-7,.,12,.,TGCGCCAGCAGCTTGGAGGGGCTCGAGCAGTACTTC,CASSLEGLEQYF